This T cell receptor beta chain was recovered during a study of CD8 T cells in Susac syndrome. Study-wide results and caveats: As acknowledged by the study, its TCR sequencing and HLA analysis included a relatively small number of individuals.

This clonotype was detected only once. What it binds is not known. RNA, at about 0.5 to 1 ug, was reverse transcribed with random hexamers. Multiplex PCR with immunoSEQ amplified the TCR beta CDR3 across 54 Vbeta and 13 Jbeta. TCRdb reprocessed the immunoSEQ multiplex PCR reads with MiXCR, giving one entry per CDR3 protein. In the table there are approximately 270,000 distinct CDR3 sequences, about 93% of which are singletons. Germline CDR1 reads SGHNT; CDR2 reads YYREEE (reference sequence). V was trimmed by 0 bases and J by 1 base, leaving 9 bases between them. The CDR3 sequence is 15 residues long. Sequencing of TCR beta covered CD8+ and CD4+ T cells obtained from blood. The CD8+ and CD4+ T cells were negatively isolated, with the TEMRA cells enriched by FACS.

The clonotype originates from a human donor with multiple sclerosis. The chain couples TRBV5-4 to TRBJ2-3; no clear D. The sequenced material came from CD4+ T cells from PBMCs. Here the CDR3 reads CASSLDPSGTDTQYF. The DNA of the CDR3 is TGTGCCAGCAGCTTGGACCCTAGTGGCACAGATACGCAGTATTTT. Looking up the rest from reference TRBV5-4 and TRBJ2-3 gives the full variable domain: ETGVTQSPTHLIKTRGQQVTLRCSSQSGHNTVSWYQQALGQGPQFIFQYYREEENGRGNFPPRFSGLQFPNYSSELNVNALELDDSALYLCASSLDPSGTDTQYFGPGTRLTVL.